This is a list of T cell receptor beta chains from one sample in a study of PD-1 blockade in classical Hodgkin lymphoma. The method was immunoSEQ multiplex PCR; TCRdb's version includes in-frame clones alone and lacks a portion of them. This table holds 10,000 to 15,000 clones, roughly 78% found once. Sequencing was performed on peripheral blood mononuclear cells (PBMCs), taken at baseline. The receptors were sampled from a human donor with classical Hodgkin lymphoma. Both conserved end residues are part of each CDR3.

>TRBV19|TRBJ2-7
CASSLQTGTYEQYF
>TRBV6-5|TRBJ2-4
CASSYSGTGAKNIQYF
>TRBV28|TRBJ1-2
CASRSDGTPSNYGYTF
>TRBV7-8|TRBJ2-5
CASSLGQAWETQYF
>TRBV5-1|TRBJ2-1
CASSLEGGAHNEQFF
>TRBV18|TRBJ1-2
CASSPLDRFSSSNYGYTF
>TRBV6-5|TRBJ2-7
CASSYSNSAYEQYF
>TRBV7-3|TRBJ1-1
CASSPGTPNTEAFF
>TRBV5-1|TRBJ1-1
CASSFIGGGTEAFF
>TRBV18|TRBJ1-6
CASSPGGSSYNSPLHF
>TRBV19|TRBJ1-1
CASSIDLFRTVTMGAFF
>TRBV5-1|TRBJ1-6
CASSLHGYNSPLHF
>TRBV6-5|TRBJ1-5
CASSGTGNNQPQHF
>TRBV27|TRBJ1-6
CASSFGTGVYSPLHF
>TRBV9|NA
CASSVGGTYEQYF
>TRBV7-2|TRBJ1-2
CASSSIIGTAVYGYTF
>TRBV19|TRBJ1-5
CASSIRLSRALNQPQHF
>TRBV29-1|TRBJ2-5
CSASGGETQYF
>TRBV7-2|TRBJ2-3
CASSLGADTQYF
>TRBV6-5|TRBJ1-1
CASSGYTEAFF
>TRBV6-1|TRBJ2-7
CASSLAGPSEQYF
>TRBV5-1|TRBJ1-6
CASSSQGVYNNSPLHF
>TRBV2|TRBJ1-1
CASGQGIRIGGTEAFF
>TRBV11-2|TRBJ2-5
CASSSRETQYF
>TRBV5-1|TRBJ2-2
CASSLDGDNTGELFF
>TRBV18|TRBJ1-5
CASSPDGNQPQHF